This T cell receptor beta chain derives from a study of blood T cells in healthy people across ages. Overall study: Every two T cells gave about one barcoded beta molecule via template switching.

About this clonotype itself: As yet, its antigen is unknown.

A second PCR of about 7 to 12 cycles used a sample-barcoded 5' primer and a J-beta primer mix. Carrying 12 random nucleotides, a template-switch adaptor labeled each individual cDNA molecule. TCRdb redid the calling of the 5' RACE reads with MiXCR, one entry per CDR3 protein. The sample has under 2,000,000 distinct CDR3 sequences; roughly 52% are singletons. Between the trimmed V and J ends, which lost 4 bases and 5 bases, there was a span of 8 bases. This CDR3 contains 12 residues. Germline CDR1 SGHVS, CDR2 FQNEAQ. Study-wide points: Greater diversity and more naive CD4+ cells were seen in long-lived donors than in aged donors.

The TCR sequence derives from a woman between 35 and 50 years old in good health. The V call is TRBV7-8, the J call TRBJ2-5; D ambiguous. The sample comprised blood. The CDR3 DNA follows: TGTGCCAGCAGCTATAGTTTCGAGACCCAGTACTTC. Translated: CASSYSFETQYF.